This TCR beta chain was captured in a study of control samples from healthy donors and cancer patients. About this clone: Other DNA sequences within the sample encode an identical CDR3.

TCRdb's table, derived via immunoSEQ multiplex PCR, lists solely in-frame clones and lacks some. The table records 150,000 or so clones, approximately 94% of them present only once. The sequence was obtained from a man in his late teens or twenties in good health. The material sequenced was blood.

DNA for the CDR3: TGTGCCAGCAGCTTAGGAGGTTCGGAAGCTTTCTTT. Translation: CASSLGGSEAFF. This sequence joins TRBV7-9 and TRBJ1-1; no reliable D call. Between the trimmed V and J ends, which lost 1 base and 8 bases, there was a span of 8 bases. This CDR3 contains 12 residues. CDR1 and CDR2 from the germline V gene are SEHNR and FQNEAQ (reference sequence).